The T cell receptor (beta chain) under discussion was sequenced for a study of blood T cell repertoires in COVID-19. Background on the study: T cells, B-cell-depleted T cells, or PBMCs supplied cDNA or gDNA.

Cohort 3 recovered donors had two negative PCRs, clearance, or symptom resolution. Germline V gene sequence: CDR1 SEHNR, CDR2 FQNEAQ (reference sequence). This CDR3 is 16 amino acids long. Trimming removed 5 bases at V and 6 bases at J, with 20 bases between. How the authors handled the data: It was from reference gene primer amplification that nucleated cell counts were estimated. Profiled with immunoSEQ multiplex PCR; TCRdb holds only in-frame clones, not every one. The DNA gave D and trimming, while V, J and clone size come from that table. The table records 130,000 or so clones, roughly 89% of them present only once.

The V call is TRBV7-9, the J call TRBJ2-1, with a possible D match to TRBD2 (6 bases). The source material was PBMCs or T cells enriched from blood (not recorded which). This receptor was identified in a woman aged 25-40 years who had recovered from COVID-19. The CDR3 protein is CASSPLKGRDSNEQFF. The CDR3 DNA reads as TGTGCCAGCAGCCCCCTAAAGGGCAGGGACTCCAATGAGCAGTTCTTC.